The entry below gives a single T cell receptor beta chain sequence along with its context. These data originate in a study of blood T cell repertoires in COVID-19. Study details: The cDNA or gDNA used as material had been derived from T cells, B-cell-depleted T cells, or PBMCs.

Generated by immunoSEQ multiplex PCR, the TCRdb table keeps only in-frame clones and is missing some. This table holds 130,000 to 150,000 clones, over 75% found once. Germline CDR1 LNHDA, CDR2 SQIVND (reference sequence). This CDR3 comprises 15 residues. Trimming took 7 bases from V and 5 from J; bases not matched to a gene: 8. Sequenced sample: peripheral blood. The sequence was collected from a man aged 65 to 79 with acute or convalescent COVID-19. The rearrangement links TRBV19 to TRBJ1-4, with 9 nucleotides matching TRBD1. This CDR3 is CASTKGQGQNEKLFF. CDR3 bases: TGTGCCAGTACCAAAGGACAGGGGCAGAATGAAAAACTGTTTTTT.